These T cell receptor beta chains were read from a single sample in a study of cytomegalovirus exposure and HLA in healthy donors. Measured with immunoSEQ multiplex PCR; TCRdb has only the in-frame clones, and not every one. The profile shows about 100,000 clones, 60% to 75% of them singletons. Sequenced sample: PBMCs. These TCRs come from a woman in her 70s in good health and CMV-seropositive. Both conserved end residues are part of each CDR3. A D gene is named only where the DNA matches it firmly. Not every row has a clone size; where given, it reads once, few, many or a size class.

v_gene	j_gene	abundance	d_gene	CDR3aa	CDR3nt
TRBV4-1	TRBJ2-7	medium-sized	TRBD1	CASRTGTGSYEQYF	TGCGCCAGCAGGACCGGGACAGGATCCTACGAGCAGTACTTC
TRBV28	TRBJ2-7	.	.	CATQRTLYEQYF	TGTGCCACCCAGCGGACTTTATACGAGCAGTACTTC
TRBV7-6	TRBJ2-2	.	TRBD2	CASSLAGGSTGELFF	TGTGCCAGCAGCTTAGCGGGGGGGTCTACCGGGGAGCTGTTTTTT
TRBV19	TRBJ1-6	.	TRBD1	CASGDRGRNSPLHF	TGTGCCAGTGGAGACAGGGGTCGTAATTCACCCCTCCACTTT
TRBV19	TRBJ1-5	few	.	CAINSGRNQPQHF	TGTGCCATTAATTCCGGTAGAAATCAGCCCCAGCATTTT
TRBV5-3	TRBJ1-5	.	.	CARSLRAGEERGQPQHF	TGTGCCAGAAGCTTGCGGGCAGGGGAAGAGCGCGGACAGCCCCAGCATTTT
TRBV5-1	TRBJ2-1	.	.	CASLSGPRELEQFF	TGCGCCAGCCTTTCCGGGCCCCGGGAACTCGAGCAGTTCTTC
TRBV7-3	TRBJ2-5	few	.	CASSPSLSQETQYF	TGTGCCAGCAGCCCTAGTCTCTCACAAGAGACCCAGTACTTC
TRBV10-3	TRBJ2-3	.	.	CAISESSGSTDTQYF	TGTGCCATCAGTGAATCCAGCGGTAGCACAGATACGCAGTATTTT
TRBV6-1	TRBJ2-1	.	.	CASSSTGLRYEQFF	TGTGCCAGCAGTTCGACGGGACTCAGGTATGAGCAGTTCTTC
TRBV9	TRBJ2-7	.	TRBD1	CASSVGDSGTGTRSYEQYF	TGTGCCAGCAGCGTAGGGGACTCCGGGACAGGGACTCGTAGCTACGAGCAGTACTTC